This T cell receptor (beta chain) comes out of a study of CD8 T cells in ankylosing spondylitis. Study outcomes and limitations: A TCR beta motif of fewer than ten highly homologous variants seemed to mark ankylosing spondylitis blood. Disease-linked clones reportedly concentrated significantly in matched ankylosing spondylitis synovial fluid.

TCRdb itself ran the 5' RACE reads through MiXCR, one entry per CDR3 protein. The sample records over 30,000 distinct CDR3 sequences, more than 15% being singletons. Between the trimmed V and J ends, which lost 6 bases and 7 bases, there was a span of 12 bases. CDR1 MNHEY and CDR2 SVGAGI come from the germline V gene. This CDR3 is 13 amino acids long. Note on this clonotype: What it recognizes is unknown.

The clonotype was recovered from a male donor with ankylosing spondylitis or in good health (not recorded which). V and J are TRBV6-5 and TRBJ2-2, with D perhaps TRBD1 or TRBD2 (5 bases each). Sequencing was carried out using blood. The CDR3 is CASSTGTVGELFF. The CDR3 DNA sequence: TGTGCCAGCAGCACGGGGACCGTCGGGGAGCTGTTTTTT.